The T cell receptor beta chain under discussion was sequenced for a study of blood T cells in healthy people across ages. General study results and limits: Naive and antigen-experienced cells could not be conclusively compared, given unsorted PBMCs. Roughly linear age-related decline in beta diversity appeared, significant by age about 40.

The count of this clonotype is one. Its target is unknown. Germline CDR1 SGHTA, CDR2 FQGNSA. This CDR3 comprises 15 residues. V gave up 4 bases and J gave up 11 bases; unmatched junction bases: 8. Per-sample PBMC isolation yielded at least 6 million cells. Together with a sample-barcoded 5' primer, a J-beta primer mix was included in a second PCR lasting roughly 6 to 12 cycles. Every molecule of cDNA carried a tag from a template-switch adaptor with 12 random nucleotides. TCRdb analysed the 5' RACE reads with MiXCR anew, one entry per CDR3 protein. The profile covers 1,100,000 or so distinct CDR3 sequences, with over 35% appearing a single time and about 19% taken by the ten largest.

V is TRBV7-2 and J is TRBJ2-5; 15 nucleotides align to TRBD2. This TCR was sampled from a woman aged 55-69 years in good health. Specimen: blood. CDR3 sequence reads: CASSWTSGRGNEQYF. The DNA for the CDR3 is TGTGCCAGCAGCTGGACTAGCGGGAGGGGTAATGAGCAGTACTTC.